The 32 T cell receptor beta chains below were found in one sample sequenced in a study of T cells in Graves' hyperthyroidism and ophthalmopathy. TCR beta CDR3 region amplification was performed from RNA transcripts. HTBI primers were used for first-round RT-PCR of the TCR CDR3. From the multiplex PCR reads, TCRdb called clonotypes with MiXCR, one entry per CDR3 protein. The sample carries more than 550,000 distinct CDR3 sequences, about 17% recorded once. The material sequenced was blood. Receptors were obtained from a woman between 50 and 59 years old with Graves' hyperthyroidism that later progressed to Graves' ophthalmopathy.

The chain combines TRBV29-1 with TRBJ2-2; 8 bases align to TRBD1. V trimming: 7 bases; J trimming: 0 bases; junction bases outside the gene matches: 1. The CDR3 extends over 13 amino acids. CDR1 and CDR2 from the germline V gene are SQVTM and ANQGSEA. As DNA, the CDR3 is TGCAGCGCAGGGGGCGCGAACACCGGGGAGCTGTTTTTT. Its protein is CSAGGANTGELFF.

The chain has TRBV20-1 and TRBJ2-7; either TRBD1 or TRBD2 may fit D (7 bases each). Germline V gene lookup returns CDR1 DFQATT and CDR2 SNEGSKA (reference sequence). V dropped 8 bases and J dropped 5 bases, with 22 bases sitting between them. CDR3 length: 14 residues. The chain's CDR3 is CSTPPGGGGNEQYF. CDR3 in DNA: TGCAGTACCCCACCAGGGGGGGGGGGTAACGAGCAGTACTTC.

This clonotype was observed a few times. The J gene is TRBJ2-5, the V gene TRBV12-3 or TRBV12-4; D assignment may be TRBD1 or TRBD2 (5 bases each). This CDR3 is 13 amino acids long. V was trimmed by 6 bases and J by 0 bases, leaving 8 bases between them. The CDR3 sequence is CASRRDHQETQYF. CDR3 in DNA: TGTGCCAGCAGGAGGGACCACCAAGAGACCCAGTACTTC.

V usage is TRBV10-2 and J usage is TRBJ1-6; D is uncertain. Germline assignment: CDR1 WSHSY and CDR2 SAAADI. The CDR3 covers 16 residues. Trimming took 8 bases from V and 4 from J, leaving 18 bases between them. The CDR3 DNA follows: TGCGCCAGCGCCGAATTTAGGGCAGTTTATAATTCACCCCTCCACTTT. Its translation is CASAEFRAVYNSPLHF.

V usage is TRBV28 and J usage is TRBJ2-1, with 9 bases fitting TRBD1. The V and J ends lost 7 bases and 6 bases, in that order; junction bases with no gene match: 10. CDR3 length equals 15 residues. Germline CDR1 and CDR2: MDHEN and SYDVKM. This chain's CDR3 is CASIPPGQGFNEQFF. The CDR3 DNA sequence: TGTGCCAGCATCCCGCCCGGACAGGGGTTCAATGAGCAGTTCTTC.

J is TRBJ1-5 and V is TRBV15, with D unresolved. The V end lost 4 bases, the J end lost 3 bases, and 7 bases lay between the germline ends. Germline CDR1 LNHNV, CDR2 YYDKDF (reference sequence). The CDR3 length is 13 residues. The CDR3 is CATSTRPNQPQHF. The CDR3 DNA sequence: TGTGCCACCAGCACCAGACCCAATCAGCCCCAGCATTTT.

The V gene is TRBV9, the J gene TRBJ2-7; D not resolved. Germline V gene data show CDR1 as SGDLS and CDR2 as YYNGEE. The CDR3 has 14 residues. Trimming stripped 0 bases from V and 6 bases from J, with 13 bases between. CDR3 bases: TGTGCCAGCAGCGTAGCGGGCAGCATTTCCGAGCAGTACTTC. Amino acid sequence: CASSVAGSISEQYF.

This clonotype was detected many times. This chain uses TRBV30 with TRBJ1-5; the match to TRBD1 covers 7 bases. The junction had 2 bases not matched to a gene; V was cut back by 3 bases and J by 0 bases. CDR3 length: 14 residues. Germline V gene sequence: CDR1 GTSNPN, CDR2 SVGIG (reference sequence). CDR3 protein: CAWSQGDSNQPQHF. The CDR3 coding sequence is TGTGCCTGGAGCCAGGGGGATAGCAATCAGCCCCAGCATTTT.

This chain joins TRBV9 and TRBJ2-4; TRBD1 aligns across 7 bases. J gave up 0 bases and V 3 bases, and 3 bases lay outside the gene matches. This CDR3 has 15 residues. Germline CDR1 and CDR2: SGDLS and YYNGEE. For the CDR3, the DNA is TGTGCCAGCAGCGAGAGGACAGGAGCCAAAAACATTCAGTACTTC. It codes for CASSERTGAKNIQYF.

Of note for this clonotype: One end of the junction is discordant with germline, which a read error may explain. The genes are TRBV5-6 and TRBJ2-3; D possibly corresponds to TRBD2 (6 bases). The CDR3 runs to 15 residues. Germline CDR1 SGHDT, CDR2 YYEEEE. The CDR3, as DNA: TGTGCCAGCAGCTTGGGTAGCACTAGCACAGGTACGCAGTATTTT. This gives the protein CASSLGSTSTGTQYF. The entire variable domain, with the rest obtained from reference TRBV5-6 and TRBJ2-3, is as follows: DAGVTQSPTHLIKTRGQQVTLRCSPKSGHDTVSWYQQALGQGPQFIFQYYEEEERQRGNFPDRFSGHQFPNYSSELNVNALLLGDSALYLCASSLGSTSTGTQYFGPGTRLTVL.

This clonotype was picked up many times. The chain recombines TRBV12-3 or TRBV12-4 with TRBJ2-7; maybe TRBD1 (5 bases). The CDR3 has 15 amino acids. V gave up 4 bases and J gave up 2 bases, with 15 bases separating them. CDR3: CASSSPGLGPYEQYF. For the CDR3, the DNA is TGTGCCAGCAGTTCACCCGGTTTGGGGCCCTACGAGCAGTACTTC.

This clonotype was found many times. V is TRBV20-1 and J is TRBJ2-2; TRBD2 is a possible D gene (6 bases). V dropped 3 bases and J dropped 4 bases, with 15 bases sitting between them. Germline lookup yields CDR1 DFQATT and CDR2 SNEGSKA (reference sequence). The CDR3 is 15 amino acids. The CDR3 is CSARNLGGGTGELFF. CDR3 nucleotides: TGCAGTGCTAGGAACCTGGGAGGCGGCACCGGGGAGCTGTTTTTT.

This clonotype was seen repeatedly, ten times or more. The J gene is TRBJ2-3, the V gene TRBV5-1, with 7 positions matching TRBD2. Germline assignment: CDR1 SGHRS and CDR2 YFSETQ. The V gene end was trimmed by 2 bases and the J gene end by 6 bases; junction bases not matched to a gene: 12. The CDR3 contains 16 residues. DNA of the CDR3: TGCGCCAGCAGCTTAGGACTAGTTGGTGGGGGTGATACGCAGTATTTT. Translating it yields CASSLGLVGGGDTQYF.

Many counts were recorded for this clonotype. The CDR3 nucleotides read TGTGCCAGCAGCCACGTGGGGTACAATGAGCAGTTCTTC. Protein product: CASSHVGYNEQFF. The chain carries TRBV5-6 and TRBJ2-1; no reliable D call. CDR3 length: 13 amino acids. The V and J ends lost 4 bases and 4 bases respectively, with 9 bases between them. Per germline, CDR1 SGHDT and CDR2 YYEEEE.

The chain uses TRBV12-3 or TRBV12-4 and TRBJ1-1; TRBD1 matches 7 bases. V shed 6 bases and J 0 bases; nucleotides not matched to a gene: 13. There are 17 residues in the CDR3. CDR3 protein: CASSLTRDRLMNTEAFF. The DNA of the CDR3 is TGTGCCAGCAGCTTGACCCGGGACAGACTCATGAACACTGAAGCTTTCTTT.

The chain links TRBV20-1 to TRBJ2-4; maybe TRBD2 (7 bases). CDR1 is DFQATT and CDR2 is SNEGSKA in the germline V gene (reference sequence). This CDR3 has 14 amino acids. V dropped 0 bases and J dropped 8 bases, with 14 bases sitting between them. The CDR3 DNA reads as TGCAGTGCTAGAGATAGGGGGGGAAGGGACATTCAGTACTTC. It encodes CSARDRGGRDIQYF.

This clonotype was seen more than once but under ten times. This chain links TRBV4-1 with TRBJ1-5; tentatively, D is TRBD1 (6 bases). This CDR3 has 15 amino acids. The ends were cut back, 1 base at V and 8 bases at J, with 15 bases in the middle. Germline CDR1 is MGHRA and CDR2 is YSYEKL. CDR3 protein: CASSQAGQLTEPQHF. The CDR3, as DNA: TGCGCCAGCAGCCAAGCGGGACAACTTACGGAGCCCCAGCATTTT.

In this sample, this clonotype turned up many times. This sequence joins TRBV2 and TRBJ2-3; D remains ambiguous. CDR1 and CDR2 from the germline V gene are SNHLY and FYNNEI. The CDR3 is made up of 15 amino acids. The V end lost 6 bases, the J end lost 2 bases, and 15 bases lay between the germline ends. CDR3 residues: CASSEWASFTDTQYF. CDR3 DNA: TGTGCCAGCAGCGAATGGGCCAGTTTCACAGATACGCAGTATTTT.

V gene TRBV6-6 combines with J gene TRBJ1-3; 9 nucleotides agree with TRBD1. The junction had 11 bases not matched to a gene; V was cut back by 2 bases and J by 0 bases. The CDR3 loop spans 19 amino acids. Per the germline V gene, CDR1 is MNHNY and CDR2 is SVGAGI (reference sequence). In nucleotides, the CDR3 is TGTGCCAGCAGTTACGGGGACAGGGTTACCCCGACCTCTGGAAACACCATATATTTT. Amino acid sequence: CASSYGDRVTPTSGNTIYF.

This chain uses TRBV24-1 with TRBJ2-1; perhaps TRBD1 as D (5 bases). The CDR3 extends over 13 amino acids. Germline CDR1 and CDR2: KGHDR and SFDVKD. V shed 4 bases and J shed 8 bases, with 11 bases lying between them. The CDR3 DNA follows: TGTGCCACCAGTGAGGCTCTCAGGGATGAGCAGTTCTTC. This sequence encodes CATSEALRDEQFF.

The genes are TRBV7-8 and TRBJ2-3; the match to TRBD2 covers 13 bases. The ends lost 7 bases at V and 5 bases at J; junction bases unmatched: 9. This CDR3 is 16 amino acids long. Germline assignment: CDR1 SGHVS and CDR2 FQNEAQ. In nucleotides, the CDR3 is TGTGCCAGCATCGCACTAGCGGGGGGGCGAGGAGATACGCAGTATTTT. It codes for CASIALAGGRGDTQYF.

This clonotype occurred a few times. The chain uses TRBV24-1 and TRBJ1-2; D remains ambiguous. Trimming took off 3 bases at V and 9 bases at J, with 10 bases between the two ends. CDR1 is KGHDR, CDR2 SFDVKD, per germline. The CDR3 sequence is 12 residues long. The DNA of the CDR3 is TGTGCCACCAGTGATACCGGCGATCGCTACACCTTC. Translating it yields CATSDTGDRYTF.

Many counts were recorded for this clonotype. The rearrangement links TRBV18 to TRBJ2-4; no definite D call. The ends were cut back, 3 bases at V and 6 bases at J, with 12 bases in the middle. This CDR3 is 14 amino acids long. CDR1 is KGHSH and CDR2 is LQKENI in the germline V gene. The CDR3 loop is CASSPDFTRNIQYF. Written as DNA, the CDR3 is TGTGCCAGCTCACCCGACTTTACCCGAAACATTCAGTACTTC.

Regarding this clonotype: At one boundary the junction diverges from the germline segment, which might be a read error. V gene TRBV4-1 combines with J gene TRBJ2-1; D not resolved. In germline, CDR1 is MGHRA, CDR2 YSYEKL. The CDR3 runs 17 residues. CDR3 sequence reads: CASSQEGHRSSYNEQSF. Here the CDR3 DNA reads TGCGCCAGCAGCCAAGAAGGGCACCGAAGCTCCTACAATGAGCAGTCCTTC.

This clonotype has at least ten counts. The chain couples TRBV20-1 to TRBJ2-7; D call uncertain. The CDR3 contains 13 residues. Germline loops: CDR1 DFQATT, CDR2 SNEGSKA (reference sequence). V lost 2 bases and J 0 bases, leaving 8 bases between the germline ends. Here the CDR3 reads CSARRIFSYEQYF. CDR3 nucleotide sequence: TGCAGTGCTAGACGGATCTTCTCCTACGAGCAGTACTTC.

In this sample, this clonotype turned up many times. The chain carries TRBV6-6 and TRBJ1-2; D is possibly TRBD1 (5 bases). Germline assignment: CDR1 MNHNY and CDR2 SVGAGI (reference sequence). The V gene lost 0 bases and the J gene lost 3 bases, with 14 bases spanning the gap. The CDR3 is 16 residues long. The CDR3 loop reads CASSYSIQGRHYGYTF. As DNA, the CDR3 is TGTGCCAGCAGTTACTCGATCCAGGGCCGCCACTATGGCTACACCTTC.

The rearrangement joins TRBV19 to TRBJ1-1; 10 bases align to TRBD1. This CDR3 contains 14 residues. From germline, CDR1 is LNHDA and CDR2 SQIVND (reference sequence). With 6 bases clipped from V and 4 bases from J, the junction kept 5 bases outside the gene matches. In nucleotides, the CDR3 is TGTGCCAGTAGAGTGCGGACAGGGGGCACTGAAGCTTTCTTT. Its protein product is CASRVRTGGTEAFF. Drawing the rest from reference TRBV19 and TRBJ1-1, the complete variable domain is DGGITQSPKYLFRKEGQNVTLSCEQNLNHDAMYWYRQDPGQGLRLIYYSQIVNDFQKGDIAEGYSVSREKKESFPLTVTSAQKNPTAFYLCASRVRTGGTEAFFGQGTRLTVV.

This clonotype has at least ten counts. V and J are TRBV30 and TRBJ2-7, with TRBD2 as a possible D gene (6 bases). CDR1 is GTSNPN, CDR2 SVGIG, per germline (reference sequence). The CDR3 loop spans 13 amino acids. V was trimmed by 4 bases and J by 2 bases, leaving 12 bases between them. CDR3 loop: CAWMPGLPYEQYF. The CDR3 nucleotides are TGTGCCTGGATGCCGGGACTCCCCTACGAGCAGTACTTC.

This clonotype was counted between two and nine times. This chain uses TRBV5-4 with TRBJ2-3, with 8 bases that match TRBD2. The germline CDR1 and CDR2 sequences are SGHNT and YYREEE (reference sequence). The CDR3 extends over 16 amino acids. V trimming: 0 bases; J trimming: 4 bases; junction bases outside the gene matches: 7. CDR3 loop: CASSLEASGWADTQYF. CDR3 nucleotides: TGTGCCAGCAGCTTGGAGGCTAGCGGGTGGGCAGATACGCAGTATTTT.

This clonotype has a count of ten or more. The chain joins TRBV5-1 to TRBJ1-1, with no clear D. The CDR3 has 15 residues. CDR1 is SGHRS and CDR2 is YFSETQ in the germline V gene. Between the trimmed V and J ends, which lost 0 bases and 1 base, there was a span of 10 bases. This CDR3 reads CASSLGVGGNTEAFF. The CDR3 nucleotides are TGCGCCAGCAGCTTGGGGGTAGGTGGGAACACTGAAGCTTTCTTT. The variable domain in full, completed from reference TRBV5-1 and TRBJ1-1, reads KAGVTQTPRYLIKTRGQQVTLSCSPISGHRSVSWYQQTPGQGLQFLFEYFSETQRNKGNFPGRFSGRQFSNSRSEMNVSTLELGDSALYLCASSLGVGGNTEAFFGQGTRLTVV.

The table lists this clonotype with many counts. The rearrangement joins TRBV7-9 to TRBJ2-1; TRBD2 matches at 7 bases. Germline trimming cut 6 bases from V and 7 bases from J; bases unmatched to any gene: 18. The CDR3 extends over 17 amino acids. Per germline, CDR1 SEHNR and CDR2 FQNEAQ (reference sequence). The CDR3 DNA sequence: TGTGCCAGCAGATACCAAAGTGTCGAGCGGGGAAAGAATGAGCAGTTCTTC. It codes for CASRYQSVERGKNEQFF.

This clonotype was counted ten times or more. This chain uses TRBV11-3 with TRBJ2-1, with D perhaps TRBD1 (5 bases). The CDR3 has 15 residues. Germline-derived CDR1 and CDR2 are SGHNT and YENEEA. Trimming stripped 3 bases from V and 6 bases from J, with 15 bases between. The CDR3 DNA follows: TGTGCCAGCAGCTTTTCAGGGATTCCCGCCAATGAGCAGTTCTTC. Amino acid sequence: CASSFSGIPANEQFF.